One TCR beta chain is described in this entry. Its cognate antigen has yet to be identified. Within one base of it there is no much larger clone, and no base qualities were kept. The immunoSEQ Assay was used to sequence TCR beta CDR3 regions from DNA. The study's own analysis went as follows. To compute T cell density, TCR beta template counts were normalized to usable DNA, which was estimated by amplifying housekeeping genes. The preseqR package was used to estimate richness by extrapolating to 400,000 templates for PBMC samples and to 120,000 templates for tissue samples. Clonality was defined as one minus Pielou's evenness. Tissue-enriched TCRs were identified by differential abundance testing using productive amino-acid clonotypes, minimum total count 5 and alpha 0.1. The Jaccard Index and the Morisita Overlap Index were used to measure repertoire overlap between compartments. GLIPH grouped TCR beta CDR3s together with public tetramer-defined viral CDR3s, and a viral motif had to include at least three viral sequences and also show V-gene enrichment. The table was pulled from immuneACCESS by TCRdb, which kept in-frame rearrangements only. Such tables lose some clones; where checked, under half of the loss comes from unresolved V genes, and the rest has no known cause. That table supplies the V and J calls and clone size; D and trimming were determined from the DNA. The sample yields tens of thousands of clones; 80% to 90% were counted once. Less than 15% of the sample comes from the top ten.

The CDR3, from cysteine to phenylalanine, totals 14 residues. Only the CDR3 DNA is retained, 42 bases long and in frame from the first base. The junction shows trimming of 7 bases on V and 0 bases on J, plus 12 bases between the germline ends. According to the germline V gene (reference sequence), CDR1 reads MNHNY and CDR2 reads SVGAGI. The sample belongs to a study of T cells in localized non-small cell lung cancer (dated by TCRdb to 2018 to 2020). Looking at the study overall: Comparing tumors with uninvolved tumor-adjacent lungs, the study looked at the T cell repertoires of a few hundred patients with early-stage NSCLC. All 230 or so NSCLC patients in the cohort were treatment-naive and had localized lung tumors that were resected. Of the NSCLC patients, 120 to 150 were male and around 99 were female, and the mean age was roughly 61 years. Points the paper makes about the study in general: Higher T cell density in blood was associated with longer overall survival, whereas higher clonality in adjacent lung was associated with shorter survival. Because multi-region tumor sequencing was not performed, intratumor heterogeneity could not be ruled out. Because of the exploratory design, TCR variables were selected using unadjusted p-values without false-discovery rate correction. Of the top 100 tumor clones, a median of around 57 were detected in paired uninvolved adjacent lung; under 35 were also among that lung's top 100. Uninvolved tumor-adjacent lung showed the highest T cell clonality, higher than tumor, which suggests more focused antigenic responses in the uninvolved tumor-adjacent lung.

At diagnosis, peripheral blood, uninvolved tumor-adjacent lung and tumor were collected and stored as a combination of fresh-frozen and FFPE material. For TCR repertoire profiling, blood samples were analyzed as peripheral blood mononuclear cells. The chain links TRBV6-6 with TRBJ1-1; the D gene is unclear. The sequence was obtained from a female donor older than 55 with stage I lung adenocarcinoma. The input for sequencing was peripheral blood, taken before any cancer treatment. This receptor carries the CDR3 CASTLGLLNTEAFF. The DNA sequence is given as TGTGCCAGCACGCTCGGACTACTGAACACTGAAGCTTTCTTT.